This TCR beta chain was sequenced in a study of T-cell reconstitution after alpha-beta-depleted transplantation in children. This clonotype was seen many times. Using unique molecular identifiers, the investigators prepared the TCRbeta library. One entry per CDR3 protein results from TCRdb running MiXCR on the PCR reads. The sample carries about 230,000 distinct CDR3 sequences, more than 10% recorded once. V lost 10 bases and J 8 bases, leaving 11 bases between the germline ends. Germline CDR1 LNHDA, CDR2 SQIVND (reference sequence). There are 10 residues in the CDR3. The receptor's source is a human donor who donated a stem cell graft to a child with acute lymphoblastic leukemia. The rearrangement joins TRBV19 to TRBJ1-2, with D uncertain. The sample was PBMCs from the stem cell graft donor, taken from the stem cell graft. CDR3 nucleotides: TGTGCCACTCTAAAGGAAGGCTACACCTTC. Translation gives CATLKEGYTF.